One and the same sample provided the 10 T cell receptor beta chains below, sequenced in a study of cytomegalovirus exposure and HLA in healthy donors (dated by TCRdb to 2015 to 2018). The protocol used for the library was the immunoSEQ multiplex PCR assay. A mixture of 60 forward primers for TCR Vbeta segments and 13 reverse primers for TCR Jbeta segments was used in the multiplex PCR. This is the immuneACCESS table as TCRdb keeps it, with only in-frame sequences that have V and J called. A part of the clones is gone; compared with another copy, unresolved V genes explain less than half, and the rest is unexplained. For this sample there are 100,000 to 150,000 clones; approximately 80% appear just once. The ten top clones hold about 4% of the sample. Material: PBMCs. The receptors derive from a woman aged 40 to 50 in good health and CMV-seronegative.

The chain has TRBV2 and TRBJ2-1; D gene ambiguous. The CDR3 totals 13 residues. The V and J ends lost 6 bases and 12 bases respectively, with 18 bases between them. Looked up from germline, CDR1 is SNHLY and CDR2 is FYNNEI. CDR3 protein: CASSVLDLRRQFF. CDR3 bases: TGTGCCAGCAGCGTCCTAGACCTTAGACGGCAGTTCTTC.

As concerns this clone: The identical CDR3 is also encoded by other nucleotide sequences in the sample. The chain combines TRBV9 with TRBJ1-5; D not resolved. Germline V gives CDR1 SGDLS, CDR2 YYNGEE. The V end lost 0 bases, the J end lost 1 base, and 8 bases lay between the germline ends. The CDR3 extends over 15 amino acids. CDR3 protein: CASSVAGESNQPQHF. CDR3 nucleotides: TGTGCCAGCAGCGTAGCCGGGGAGAGCAATCAGCCCCAGCATTTT. Full variable domain (missing parts from reference TRBV9 and TRBJ1-5): DSGVTQTPKHLITATGQRVTLRCSPRSGDLSVYWYQQSLDQGLQFLIQYYNGEERAKGNILERFSAQQFPDLHSELNLSSLELGDSALYFCASSVAGESNQPQHFGDGTRLSIL.

V and J are TRBV28 and TRBJ1-1; TRBD1 is a possible D gene (5 bases). CDR3 size: 15 residues. Trimming took off 3 bases at V and 6 bases at J, with 17 bases between the two ends. Germline loops: CDR1 MDHEN, CDR2 SYDVKM. Written as DNA, the CDR3 is TGTGCCAGCAGTTTCGATGAACAACCACAGGCTGAAGCTTTCTTT. It encodes CASSFDEQPQAEAFF.

Comments on this clone: The junction differs from germline at one of its ends, possibly a read error. V usage is TRBV6-1 and J usage is TRBJ1-5, with a weak D call TRBD1 (5 bases). The germline V gene encodes CDR1 MNHNS and CDR2 SASEGT. The CDR3 runs 15 residues. The CDR3 nucleotides are TGTCCCAGCAGTGAATCCCCCAGGGGCAATCAGCCCCAGCATTTT. It codes for CPSSESPRGNQPQHF.

The chain uses TRBV5-6 and TRBJ2-6, with 10 bases lining up with TRBD1. The CDR3 totals 19 residues. Trimming cost V 2 bases and J 4 bases; bases outside gene matches: 12. Germline CDR1 SGHDT, CDR2 YYEEEE. This CDR3 reads CASSFPYDRGLNGANVLTF. Written as DNA, the CDR3 is TGTGCCAGCAGCTTCCCTTACGACAGGGGGCTTAACGGGGCCAACGTCCTGACTTTC.

With regard to this clone: A junction end diverges from the germline sequence, so it may reflect a read error. The rearrangement joins TRBV7-9 to TRBJ1-2; no firm D call. The CDR3 is 12 residues long. CDR1 is SEHNR and CDR2 is FQNEAQ in the germline V gene (reference sequence). This CDR3 reads CSSSLDGYGYTF. The CDR3 DNA follows: TGTTCCAGCAGCCTAGACGGCTATGGCTACACCTTC.

The chain recombines TRBV2 with TRBJ2-7; 7 positions agree with TRBD2. CDR3 length: 15 residues. Germline CDR1 and CDR2: SNHLY and FYNNEI. V was clipped by 5 bases and J by 0 bases; unmatched bases: 7. For the CDR3, the DNA is TGTGCCAGCAGTTCAACCAGCGGGAACTCCTACGAGCAGTACTTC. Protein product: CASSSTSGNSYEQYF.

The chain uses TRBV6-1 and TRBJ1-1, with 7 bases fitting TRBD1. The germline CDR1 and CDR2 sequences are MNHNS and SASEGT. CDR3 length: 13 amino acids. The trim removed 10 bases at V and 5 bases at J, leaving 10 bases unmatched. CDR3 sequence reads: CATGQLTGTEAFF. For the CDR3, the DNA is TGTGCCACCGGACAGCTGACAGGGACTGAAGCTTTCTTT.

This clone was seen a few times. The junction shows a germline mismatch at one end, possibly a read error. The V call is TRBV7-2, the J call TRBJ2-3; D is uncertain. Germline CDR1 reads SGHTA; CDR2 reads FQGNSA. This CDR3 has 13 residues. The CDR3, as DNA: TGTGCCAGCAGATTAGGAGAGACAGATACGCAGTATTTT. Residues: CASRLGETDTQYF.

In this sample, this clone turned up a few times. This chain connects TRBV6-5 to TRBJ2-1; the D gene is possibly TRBD2 (6 bases). Trimming took off 0 bases at V and 8 bases at J, with 14 bases between the two ends. Germline CDR1 MNHEY, CDR2 SVGAGI. The CDR3 runs 15 residues. The CDR3 loop is CASSYSGTQRDEQFF. CDR3 coding DNA: TGTGCCAGCAGTTACTCCGGGACGCAGCGGGATGAGCAGTTCTTC.